Below are 10 T cell receptor beta chains sequenced from a single sample in a study of neurological immune-mediated disorders (dated by TCRdb to the late 2010s). Library prep was done by 5' RACE. The listed sequencing device is Illumina HiSeq 2500. In TCRdb, the public reads were trimmed at Q25 with fastp and aligned with MiXCR, with productive beta chains retained. All rows with the same CDR3 protein become a single entry with the most common DNA and genes. This sample has tens of thousands of distinct CDR3 sequences in its table, and over 10% of those were observed once. The ten top clones hold less than 5.5% of the sample. The sample's time point label is to be understood as: technical triplicate 1. Sequencing input: CD4+ T cells from blood. These receptors all stem from a female donor with HTLV-1-associated myelopathy (HAM/TSP).

The genes are TRBV5-1 and TRBJ2-3; 10 bases align to TRBD2. This CDR3 has 14 amino acids. The trim removed 2 bases at V and 6 bases at J, leaving 3 bases unmatched. Germline-derived CDR1 and CDR2 are SGHRS and YFSETQ. The CDR3, as DNA: TGCGCCAGCAGCTTTAGCGGGGGGTGGGATACGCAGTATTTT. Translated: CASSFSGGWDTQYF.

This clonotype was detected many times. The rearrangement uses TRBV4-1 and TRBJ2-3, with D hard to call. The germline V and J ends were trimmed by 1 base and 0 bases, with 11 bases remaining between them. The V gene's germline CDR1 is MGHRA and CDR2 YSYEKL. CDR3 size: 16 residues. CDR3 nucleotides: TGCGCCAGCAGCCAAGTTCTAGTAAGGAGCACAGATACGCAGTATTTT. Protein sequence: CASSQVLVRSTDTQYF.

This clonotype qualifies as medium-sized. The rearrangement links TRBV7-8 to TRBJ2-7, with D possibly TRBD1 on 6 matching bases. The CDR3 totals 14 residues. Between the trimmed V and J ends, which lost 0 bases and 2 bases, there was a span of 8 bases. CDR1 is SGHVS and CDR2 is FQNEAQ in the germline V gene. The CDR3 loop is CASSLAGQTYEQYF. In DNA form, the CDR3 reads TGTGCCAGCAGCTTAGCGGGACAAACCTACGAGCAGTACTTC.

In its sample, this clonotype was seen many times. The chain has TRBV7-2 and TRBJ2-1; TRBD2 aligns across 10 bases. The CDR3 consists of 16 residues. V lost 6 bases to trimming and J lost 8 bases; unmatched junction nucleotides: 13. Germline V gene data show CDR1 as SGHTA and CDR2 as FQGNSA. CDR3 in DNA: TGTGCCAGCAGTCCCATCCTTAGCGGGAGGAGATATGAGCAGTTCTTC. Protein: CASSPILSGRRYEQFF.

This clonotype was detected ten times or more. V usage is TRBV6-6 and J usage is TRBJ1-4, with D possibly matching TRBD1 (6 bases). The CDR3 has 17 residues. Trimming stripped 8 bases from V and 10 bases from J, with 29 bases between. The V gene's germline CDR1 is MNHNY and CDR2 SVGAGI (reference sequence). CDR3 sequence: CASLNPGLRGLGGKLFF. The CDR3 coding sequence is TGTGCCAGCCTCAATCCTGGGCTTCGGGGGCTGGGGGGAAAACTGTTTTTT.

This clonotype was seen ten or more times. The chain combines TRBV25-1 with TRBJ2-7; D remains unclear. Germline CDR1 reads MGHDK; CDR2 reads SYGVNS. V was shortened by 1 base and J by 1 base, with 11 bases between the two germline ends. This CDR3 is built from 15 residues. In DNA form, the CDR3 reads TGTGCCAGCAGTGAATTCTGGGGATTTTCCTACGAGCAGTACTTC. This encodes CASSEFWGFSYEQYF.

This clonotype was counted at least ten times. The chain recombines TRBV20-1 with TRBJ1-4; D is unresolved. This CDR3 spans 13 amino acids. The V end was cut by 1 base, the J end by 7 bases, with 10 bases between. Germline V gene data show CDR1 as DFQATT and CDR2 as SNEGSKA (reference sequence). For the CDR3, the DNA is TGCAGTGCTAGAGGGCAGGTCGGTGAAAAACTGTTTTTT. The encoded protein is CSARGQVGEKLFF.

There are many counts of this clonotype. The chain uses TRBV20-1 and TRBJ1-6; maybe TRBD1 (5 bases). There are 13 residues in the CDR3. The V end was cut by 1 base, the J end by 10 bases, with 11 bases between. Germline V gene lookup returns CDR1 DFQATT and CDR2 SNEGSKA (reference sequence). CDR3 loop: CSARVQGESPLHF. DNA of the CDR3: TGCAGTGCTAGAGTCCAGGGAGAGTCACCCCTCCACTTT.

This clonotype was seen repeatedly, ten times or more. J is TRBJ1-4 and V is TRBV15; D remains ambiguous. The CDR3 sequence is 16 residues long. The germline V gene has CDR1 LNHNV and CDR2 YYDKDF (reference sequence). Trimming shortened V by 0 bases and J by 4 bases, and 12 bases separated the two germline ends. CDR3 sequence reads: CATSRDSAGSNEKLFF. In DNA, the CDR3 is TGTGCCACCAGCAGAGATTCGGCGGGGAGTAATGAAAAACTGTTTTTT.

This clonotype was counted many times. The chain employs TRBV28 and TRBJ2-3, with 9 bases matching TRBD2. After removal of 11 bases from V and 5 bases from J, the junction contained 14 bases not matched to a gene. The CDR3 runs 15 residues. Germline CDR1 is MDHEN and CDR2 is SYDVKM. DNA for the CDR3: TGTGCCGGGGGTGGTAGCGGGAGACAACGAGATACGCAGTATTTT. This codes for CAGGGSGRQRDTQYF.